This T cell receptor beta chain was profiled in a study of identical twins. As concerns this clonotype: Its antigen is not identified.

All donors comprised healthy Caucasians. Study outcomes and limitations: Findings came from cross-sectional statistics, without long-term follow-up of donors. Alpha sequences that were out-of-frame and twin-shared showed an excess of low generation probability.

CDR3 length equals 17 residues. The germline V gene has CDR1 SGHRS and CDR2 YFSETQ. Trimming pared 10 bases from V and 2 bases from J, leaving 22 bases between. From the 5' RACE reads, TCRdb called clonotypes with MiXCR, one entry per CDR3 protein. The table has some 250,000 distinct CDR3 sequences, more than 9.5% seen once. These records were also assigned to another study, of yellow fever vaccine responses in identical twins.

Source material: memory (CD45RO+) T cells sorted from blood. This chain connects TRBV5-1 to TRBJ2-6, with TRBD2 as a possible D gene (6 bases). The receptor comes from a woman under 30 in good health. In DNA, the CDR3 is TGCGCCTCCGGAGAGAGACAGCGGGCCCCTGGGGCCAACGTCCTGACTTTC. Protein: CASGERQRAPGANVLTF.